This record looks at one TCR beta chain sequence and its context. Its target antigen remains unknown. No much larger clonotype is one base removed from it; base qualities were not supplied. V is pruned by 6 bases and J by 3 bases, leaving 7 bases of the junction without a gene match. The CDR3 goes from the cysteine to the phenylalanine over 15 residues. Left in the record is the CDR3 DNA by itself, 45 bases read in frame from the first base. For CDR1 and CDR2, the germline V gene lists SGHVS and FQNEAQ. TCRbeta CDR3 regions were amplified from genomic DNA using the immunoSEQ Assay, a bias-controlled multiplex PCR. In the source study's methods: The number of nucleated cells in each sample was estimated from the amplification of reference gene primers within the assay. To quantify the absolute abundance of each unique TCRbeta CDR3 rearrangement, sequence reads were collapsed and filtered. For each sample, productive Simpson clonality was calculated as the square root of Simpson's diversity index over productive rearrangements. In TCRdb, the immuneACCESS table is reduced to in-frame sequences with V and J assigned. These tables do not hold every clone; where another copy was compared, an unresolved V gene accounts for under half, and the others remain unexplained. That table supplies the V and J calls and clone size; D and trimming were determined from the DNA. This sample holds roughly 250,000 clones; approximately 80% were observed only once. The ten largest clones represent approximately 5% of the sample.

The collaborating institutions used their own protocols to collect whole blood in K2EDTA tubes. For TCRbeta analysis, collaborator samples were shipped as frozen whole blood, as isolated PBMCs, or as DNA extracted from either sample type. These data originate in a study of blood T cell repertoires in COVID-19 (dated by TCRdb to the early 2020s). Some background on the complete study: Collaborator samples came from the United States, Italy and Spain and covered acute and convalescent phases of COVID-19. A de-identified subject ID, COVID-19 status, age in years and sex were almost always included in the sample metadata. The material from the prospective study consisted of cDNA or gDNA derived from T cells, B-cell-depleted T cells, or PBMCs. The repertoires were released in a freely available public database intended as a resource for research on the immune response to SARS-CoV-2. Where available, HLA class I and class II types were obtained from metadata supplied by the sample provider rather than from assay-based typing. The samples were drawn from two sources: the first 160 participants of the ongoing ImmuneRACE study, and fewer than 1,500 subjects contributed by 6 global collaborators. Subjects who had been exposed to COVID-19, were actively infected with it, or had recovered from it provided the deeply sampled blood TCRbeta repertoires that made up the dataset. Broader findings and caveats from the paper: How much clinical and demographic metadata was included differed by source and by participant, and the metadata was provided uncurated.

The sample comprised peripheral blood. This clonotype originated in a woman over 75 with active or convalescent COVID-19. The chain links TRBV7-8 with TRBJ2-7; TRBD1 matches 11 bases in the middle. The sequenced DNA is TGTGCCAGCAGACCGGACAGGGGGCTGAGCTACGAGCAGTACTTC. It translates as CASRPDRGLSYEQYF.